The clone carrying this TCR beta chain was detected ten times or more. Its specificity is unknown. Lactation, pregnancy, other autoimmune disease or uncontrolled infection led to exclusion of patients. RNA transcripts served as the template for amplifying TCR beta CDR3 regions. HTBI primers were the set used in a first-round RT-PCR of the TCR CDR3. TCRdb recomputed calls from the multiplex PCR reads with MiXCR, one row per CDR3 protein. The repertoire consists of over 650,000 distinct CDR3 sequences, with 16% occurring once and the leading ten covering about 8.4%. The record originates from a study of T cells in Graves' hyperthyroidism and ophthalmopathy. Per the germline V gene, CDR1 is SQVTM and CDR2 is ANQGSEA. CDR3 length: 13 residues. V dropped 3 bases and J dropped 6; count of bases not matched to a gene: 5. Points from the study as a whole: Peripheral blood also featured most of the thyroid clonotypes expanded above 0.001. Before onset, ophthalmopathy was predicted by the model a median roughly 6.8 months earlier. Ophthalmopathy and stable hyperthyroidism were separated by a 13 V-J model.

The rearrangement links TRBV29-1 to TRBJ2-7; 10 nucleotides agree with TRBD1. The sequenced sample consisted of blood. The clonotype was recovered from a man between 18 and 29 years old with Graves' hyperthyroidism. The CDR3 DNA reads TGCAGCGTTGAGCTGGGACAGGGGCCCGAGCAGTACTTC. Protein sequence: CSVELGQGPEQYF.